What follows are 2 T cell receptor beta chains derived from one specimen sequenced in a study of T-cell memory formation after mild COVID-19. Using its own MiXCR run on the 5' RACE reads, TCRdb lists one record per CDR3 protein. This table holds approximately 340,000 distinct CDR3 sequences, less than 20% found once. Sequenced input: PBMCs or a T cell subset sorted from them (not recorded which). Every receptor here comes from a man between 18 and 29 years old who had mild COVID-19 (a few samples of this study predate the infection). Cell type and time point are not known.

To note about this clonotype: A clone one base away is much larger, so this may be a read error. As DNA, the CDR3 is TGTGCCAGCAGCAACCGGGACAGGATAACCGGGGAGCTGTTTTTT. Protein: CASSNRDRITGELFF. The chain uses TRBV7-2 and TRBJ2-2; 8 positions match TRBD1. V lost 5 bases to trimming and J lost 5 bases; unmatched junction nucleotides: 7. CDR1 SGHTA and CDR2 FQGNSA come from the germline V gene. This CDR3 spans 15 amino acids.

This clonotype was counted a few times. The J gene is TRBJ2-1, the V gene TRBV5-1, with a possible D match to TRBD1 (5 bases). CDR3 length: 14 amino acids. V gave up 4 bases and J gave up 6 bases, with 14 bases separating them. CDR1 is SGHRS, CDR2 YFSETQ, per germline. The CDR3 DNA is TGCGCCAGCAGCCAGACAGTTTATCGCAATGAGCAGTTCTTC. This gives the protein CASSQTVYRNEQFF.